The text below deals with one T cell receptor (beta chain). This record comes from a study of blood T cell repertoires in COVID-19. Original handling: Researchers report that nucleated cell counts were estimated from reference gene primer amplification. Only in-frame clones appear in the TCRdb table, and some are missing; sequencing was by immunoSEQ multiplex PCR. From that table come the V and J calls and clone size; the DNA was used to work out D and trimming. The sample yields 250,000 to 350,000 clones, 75% to 90% seen once. V lost 7 bases and J lost 0, with 14 bases in between. Germline V lookup: CDR1 SGDLS, CDR2 YYNGEE. The CDR3 is 14 residues long. Either two negative PCRs, clearance, or symptom resolution qualified Cohort 3 donors as recovered.

Material: PBMCs or T cells enriched from blood (not recorded which). The chain uses TRBV9 and TRBJ2-7; maybe TRBD2 (5 bases). The clonotype comes from a woman aged 25 to 39 who had recovered from COVID-19. The CDR3 DNA reads TGTGCCAGCTTCCTAGCTCCAGACTCCTACGAGCAGTACTTC. As protein: CASFLAPDSYEQYF.